Following are 5 T cell receptor beta chains from one sample sequenced in a study of T cell changes during pregnancy in multiple sclerosis. Produced via immunoSEQ multiplex PCR; TCRdb's table is partial and in-frame only. The profile covers about 40,000 clones, with about nine tenths appearing a single time and around 0.5% taken by the ten largest. The material sequenced was CD4+ T cells from peripheral blood mononuclear cells, taken in the first trimester of pregnancy. These receptors were taken from a female donor with multiple sclerosis, enrolled in a pregnancy study.

The chain joins TRBV7-2 to TRBJ1-1; D perhaps matches TRBD1 (6 bases). Germline CDR1 SGHTA, CDR2 FQGNSA. V was clipped by 5 bases and J by 3 bases, with 10 bases between them. This CDR3 region has 13 residues. CDR3 amino acids: CASSQQGDTEAFF. The CDR3 nucleotides are TGTGCCAGCAGCCAACAGGGTGACACTGAAGCTTTCTTT.

The chain links TRBV30 to TRBJ1-5, with TRBD1 matching 7 bases. J gave up 2 bases and V 5 bases, and 3 bases lay outside the gene matches. Germline V gene data show CDR1 as GTSNPN and CDR2 as SVGIG (reference sequence). The CDR3 covers 13 residues. This CDR3 reads CAWDREGNQPQHF. In DNA form, the CDR3 reads TGTGCCTGGGACAGGGAGGGCAATCAGCCCCAGCATTTT.

The chain employs TRBV7-2 and TRBJ1-4, with unresolved D. The CDR3 has 16 residues. Germline V gives CDR1 SGHTA, CDR2 FQGNSA. The V end was cut by 5 bases, the J end by 7 bases, with 20 bases between. The CDR3 spells CASSPGLAGLREKLFF. For the CDR3, the DNA is TGTGCCAGCAGCCCCGGACTGGCAGGCCTCCGTGAAAAACTGTTTTTT.

This chain uses TRBV2 with TRBJ1-4; 8 bases line up with TRBD1. V was clipped by 4 bases and J by 7 bases; unmatched bases: 8. Germline V lookup: CDR1 SNHLY, CDR2 FYNNEI. The length of the CDR3 is 15 residues. The CDR3 DNA is TGTGCCAGCAGTGTGGTATCAGGGGGCCGTGAAAAACTGTTTTTT. Its protein product is CASSVVSGGREKLFF.

The CDR3 DNA reads as TGTGCCAGCAGTGGGGCGGGACAGGGGCGAAGTTTATTTACCCCTGAAGCTTTCTTT. Translation gives CASSGAGQGRSLFTPEAFF. The chain couples TRBV6-1 to TRBJ1-1, with 10 bases matching TRBD1. Germline V CDR1 and CDR2: MNHNS, SASEGT. J gave up 6 bases and V 4 bases, and 20 bases lay outside the gene matches. The CDR3 has 19 residues.